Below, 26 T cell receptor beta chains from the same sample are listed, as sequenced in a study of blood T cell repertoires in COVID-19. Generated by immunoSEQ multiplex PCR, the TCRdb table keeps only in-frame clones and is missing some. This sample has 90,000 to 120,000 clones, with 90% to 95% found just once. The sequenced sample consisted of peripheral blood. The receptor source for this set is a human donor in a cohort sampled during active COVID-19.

The CDR3 region is CASSLGPPSAGGRAHEQFF. The CDR3 region has the DNA TGTGCCAGCAGCTTAGGACCTCCATCCGCGGGCGGGAGGGCCCATGAGCAGTTCTTC. The chain links TRBV11-2 to TRBJ2-1, with 9 bases lining up with TRBD2. V was clipped by 1 base and J by 8 bases; unmatched bases: 18. CDR3 size: 19 residues. The germline V gene has CDR1 SGHAT and CDR2 FQNNGV.

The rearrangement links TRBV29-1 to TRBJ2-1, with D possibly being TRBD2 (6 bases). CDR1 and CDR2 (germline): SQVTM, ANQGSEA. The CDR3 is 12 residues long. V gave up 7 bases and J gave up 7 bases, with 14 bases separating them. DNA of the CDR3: TGCAGCGCGCGCGCGGAGGGAAATGAGCAGTTCTTC. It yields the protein CSARAEGNEQFF.

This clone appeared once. The CDR3 is CATSRKRAGGSDTQYF. In DNA form, the CDR3 reads TGTGCCACCAGCAGAAAACGGGCGGGAGGGTCAGATACGCAGTATTTT. The chain has TRBV15 and TRBJ2-3; 9 bases align to TRBD2. The CDR3 sequence is 16 residues long. Germline-derived CDR1 and CDR2 are LNHNV and YYDKDF (reference sequence). Losses at the gene ends were 2 bases for V and 4 bases for J; bases not matched to a gene: 7. The full variable domain, with the rest looked up from reference TRBV15 and TRBJ2-3, is DAMVIQNPRYQVTQFGKPVTLSCSQTLNHNVMYWYQQKSSQAPKLLFHYYDKDFNNEADTPDNFQSRRPNTSFCFLDIRSPGLGDTAMYLCATSRKRAGGSDTQYFGPGTRLTVL.

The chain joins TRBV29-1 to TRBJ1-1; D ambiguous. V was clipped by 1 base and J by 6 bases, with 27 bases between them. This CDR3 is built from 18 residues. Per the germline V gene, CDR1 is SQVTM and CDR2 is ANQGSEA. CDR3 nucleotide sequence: TGCAGCGTTGAAGGGGTAAAGGGAGAGTCGGAAGGGAGCGCTGAAGCTTTCTTT. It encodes CSVEGVKGESEGSAEAFF.

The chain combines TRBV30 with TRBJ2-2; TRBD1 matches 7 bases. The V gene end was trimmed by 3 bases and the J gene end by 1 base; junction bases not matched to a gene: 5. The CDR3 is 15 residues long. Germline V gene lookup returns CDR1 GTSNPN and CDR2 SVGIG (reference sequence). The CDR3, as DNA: TGTGCCTGGAGGAGATCAGGGGGGAACACCGGGGAGCTGTTTTTT. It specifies CAWRRSGGNTGELFF.

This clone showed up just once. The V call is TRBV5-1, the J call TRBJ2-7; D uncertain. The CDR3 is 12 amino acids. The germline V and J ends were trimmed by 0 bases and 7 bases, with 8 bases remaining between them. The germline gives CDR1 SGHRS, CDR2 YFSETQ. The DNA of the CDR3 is TGCGCCAGCAGCTTGGGACTTCGAGAGCAGTACTTC. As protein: CASSLGLREQYF.

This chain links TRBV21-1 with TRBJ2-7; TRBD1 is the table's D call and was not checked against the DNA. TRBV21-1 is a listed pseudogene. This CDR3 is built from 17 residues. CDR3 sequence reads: CASSMGLRDREAYEQYF. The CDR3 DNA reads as TGTGCCAGCAGCATGGGTCTTCGGGACAGGGAAGCCTACGAGCAGTACTTC.

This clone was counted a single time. This CDR3 is CASSLVGTGWGPGKPEAFF. CDR3 bases: TGTGCCAGCAGCTTAGTCGGGACAGGGTGGGGCCCGGGAAAACCTGAAGCTTTCTTT. The chain carries TRBV7-9 and TRBJ1-1; TRBD1 matches 9 bases. With 1 base clipped from V and 6 bases from J, the junction kept 18 bases outside the gene matches. This CDR3 has 19 residues. Germline CDR1 reads SEHNR; CDR2 reads FQNEAQ (reference sequence). The full variable domain, its missing parts supplied by reference TRBV7-9 and TRBJ1-1, is DTGVSQNPRHKITKRGQNVTFRCDPISEHNRLYWYRQTLGQGPEFLTYFQNEAQLEKSRLLSDRFSAERPKGSFSTLEIQRTEQGDSAMYLCASSLVGTGWGPGKPEAFFGQGTRLTVV.

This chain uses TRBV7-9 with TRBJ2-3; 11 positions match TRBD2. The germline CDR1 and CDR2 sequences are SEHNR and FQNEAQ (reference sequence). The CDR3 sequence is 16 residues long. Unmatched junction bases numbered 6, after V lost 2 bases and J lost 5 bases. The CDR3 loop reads CASSLSLAGAGDTQYF. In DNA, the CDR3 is TGTGCCAGCAGCTTATCACTAGCGGGAGCAGGAGATACGCAGTATTTT.

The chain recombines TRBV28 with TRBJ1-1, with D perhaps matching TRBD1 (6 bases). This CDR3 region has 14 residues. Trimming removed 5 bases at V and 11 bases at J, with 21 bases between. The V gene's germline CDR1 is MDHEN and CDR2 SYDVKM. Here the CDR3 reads CASSTGRGTTAAFF. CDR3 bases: TGTGCCAGCAGTACCGGAAGAGGGACAACCGCGGCTTTCTTT. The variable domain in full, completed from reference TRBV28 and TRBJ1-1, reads DVKVTQSSRYLVKRTGEKVFLECVQDMDHENMFWYRQDPGLGLRLIYFSYDVKMKEKGDIPEGYSVSREKKERFSLILESASTNQTSMYLCASSTGRGTTAAFFGQGTRLTVV.

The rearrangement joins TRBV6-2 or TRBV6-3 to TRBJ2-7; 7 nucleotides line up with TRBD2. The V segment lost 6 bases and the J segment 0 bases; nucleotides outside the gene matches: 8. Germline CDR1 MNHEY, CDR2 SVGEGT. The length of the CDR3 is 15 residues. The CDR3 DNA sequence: TGTGCCAGCAGCCAGTCGCGGGAGCACTCCTACGAGCAGTACTTC. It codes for CASSQSREHSYEQYF.

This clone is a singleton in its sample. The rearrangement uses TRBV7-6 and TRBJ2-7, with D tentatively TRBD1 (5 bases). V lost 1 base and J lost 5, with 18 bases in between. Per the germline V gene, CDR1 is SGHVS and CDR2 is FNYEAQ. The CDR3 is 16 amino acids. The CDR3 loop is CASSLGTPGRFDEQYF. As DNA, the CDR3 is TGTGCCAGCAGCTTAGGAACTCCAGGGCGTTTCGACGAGCAGTACTTC. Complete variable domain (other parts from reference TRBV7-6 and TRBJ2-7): GAGVSQSPRYKVTKRGQDVALRCDPISGHVSLYWYRQALGQGPEFLTYFNYEAQQDKSGLPNDRFSAERPEGSISTLTIQRTEQRDSAMYRCASSLGTPGRFDEQYFGPGTRLTVT.

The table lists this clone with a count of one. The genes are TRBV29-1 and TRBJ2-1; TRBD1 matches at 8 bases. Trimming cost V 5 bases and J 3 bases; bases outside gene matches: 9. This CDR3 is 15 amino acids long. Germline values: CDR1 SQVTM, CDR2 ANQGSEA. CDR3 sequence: CSVQTGVFIYNEQFF. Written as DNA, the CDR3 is TGCAGCGTTCAGACAGGGGTTTTTATCTACAATGAGCAGTTCTTC.

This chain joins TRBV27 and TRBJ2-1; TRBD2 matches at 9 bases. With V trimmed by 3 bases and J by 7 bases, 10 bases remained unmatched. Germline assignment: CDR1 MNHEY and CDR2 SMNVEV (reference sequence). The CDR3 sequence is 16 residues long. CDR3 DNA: TGTGCCAGCAGTTTCCTGATCGGACTAGCGAGAAATGAGCAGTTCTTC. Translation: CASSFLIGLARNEQFF.

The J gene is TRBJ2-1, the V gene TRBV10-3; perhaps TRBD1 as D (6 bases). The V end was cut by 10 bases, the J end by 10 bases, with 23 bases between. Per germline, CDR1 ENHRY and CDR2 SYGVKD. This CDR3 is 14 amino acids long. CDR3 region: CATSTGSEVREQFF. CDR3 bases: TGTGCCACCTCAACAGGGAGTGAAGTGAGGGAGCAGTTCTTC.

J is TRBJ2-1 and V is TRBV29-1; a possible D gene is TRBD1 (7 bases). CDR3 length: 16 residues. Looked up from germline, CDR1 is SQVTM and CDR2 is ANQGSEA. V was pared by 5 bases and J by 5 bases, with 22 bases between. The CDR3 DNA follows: TGCAGCGTTCTCGGCCCGGAGGGACAGACAAACAATGAGCAGTTCTTC. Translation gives CSVLGPEGQTNNEQFF.

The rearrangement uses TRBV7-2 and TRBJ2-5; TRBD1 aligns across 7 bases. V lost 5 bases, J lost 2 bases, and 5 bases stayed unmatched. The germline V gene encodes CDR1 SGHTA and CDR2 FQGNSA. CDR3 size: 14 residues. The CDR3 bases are TGTGCCAGCAGCGTACCGGGACAGCAAGAGACCCAGTACTTC. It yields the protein CASSVPGQQETQYF.

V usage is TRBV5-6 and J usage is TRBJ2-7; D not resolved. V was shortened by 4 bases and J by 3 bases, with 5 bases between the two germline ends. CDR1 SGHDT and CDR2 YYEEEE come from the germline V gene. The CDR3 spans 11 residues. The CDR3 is CASSKYYEQYF. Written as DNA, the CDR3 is TGTGCCAGCAGCAAATACTACGAGCAGTACTTC.

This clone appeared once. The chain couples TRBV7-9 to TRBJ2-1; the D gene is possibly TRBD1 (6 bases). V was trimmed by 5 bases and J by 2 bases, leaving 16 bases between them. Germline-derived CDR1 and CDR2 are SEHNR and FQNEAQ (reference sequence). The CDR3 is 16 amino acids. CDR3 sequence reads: CASSLLQGEAYNEQFF. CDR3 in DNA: TGTGCCAGCAGCCTACTACAGGGAGAAGCCTACAATGAGCAGTTCTTC.

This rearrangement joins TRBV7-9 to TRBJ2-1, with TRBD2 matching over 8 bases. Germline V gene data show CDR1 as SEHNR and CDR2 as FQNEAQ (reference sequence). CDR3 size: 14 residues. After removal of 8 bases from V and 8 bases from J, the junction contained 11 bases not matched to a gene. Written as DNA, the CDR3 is TGTGCCAGCGGATCTCTACTAGCGGTCTATGAGCAGTTCTTC. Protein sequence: CASGSLLAVYEQFF. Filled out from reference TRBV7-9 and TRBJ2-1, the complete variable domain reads DTGVSQNPRHKITKRGQNVTFRCDPISEHNRLYWYRQTLGQGPEFLTYFQNEAQLEKSRLLSDRFSAERPKGSFSTLEIQRTEQGDSAMYLCASGSLLAVYEQFFGPGTRLTVL.

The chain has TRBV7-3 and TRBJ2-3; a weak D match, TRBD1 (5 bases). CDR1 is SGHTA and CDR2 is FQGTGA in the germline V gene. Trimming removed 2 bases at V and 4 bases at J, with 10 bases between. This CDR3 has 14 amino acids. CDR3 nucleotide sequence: TGTGCCAGCAGCTTATTCCAGGGCTCAGATACGCAGTATTTT. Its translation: CASSLFQGSDTQYF.

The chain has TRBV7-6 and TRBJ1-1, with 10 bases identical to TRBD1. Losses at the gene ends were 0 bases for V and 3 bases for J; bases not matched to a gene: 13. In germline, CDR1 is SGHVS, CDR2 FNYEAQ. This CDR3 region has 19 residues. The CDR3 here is CASSLAWDRGGQKDTEAFF. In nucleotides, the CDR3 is TGTGCCAGCAGCTTAGCCTGGGACAGGGGAGGTCAAAAGGACACTGAAGCTTTCTTT.

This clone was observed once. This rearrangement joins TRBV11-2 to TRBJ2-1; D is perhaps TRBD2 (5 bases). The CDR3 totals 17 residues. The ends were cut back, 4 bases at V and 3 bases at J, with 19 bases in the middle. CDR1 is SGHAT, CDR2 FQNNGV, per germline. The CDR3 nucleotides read TGTGCCAGCAGCTCGATTTTTCAAGCGGAGAACTACAATGAGCAGTTCTTC. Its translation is CASSSIFQAENYNEQFF.

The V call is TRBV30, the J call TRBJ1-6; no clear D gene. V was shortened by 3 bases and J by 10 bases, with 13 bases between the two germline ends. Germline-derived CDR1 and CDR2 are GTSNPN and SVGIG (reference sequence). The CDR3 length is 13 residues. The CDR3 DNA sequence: TGTGCCTGGAGCGCCCACTTCAACTCACCCCTCCACTTT. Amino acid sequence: CAWSAHFNSPLHF.

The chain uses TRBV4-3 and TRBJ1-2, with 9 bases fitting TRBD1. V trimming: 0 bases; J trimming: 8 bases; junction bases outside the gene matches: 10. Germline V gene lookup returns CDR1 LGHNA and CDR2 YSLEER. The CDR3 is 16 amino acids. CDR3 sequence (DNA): TGCGCCAGCAGCCAAGATTGGGACAGGGTGATAGAGGGCTACACCTTC. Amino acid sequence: CASSQDWDRVIEGYTF.

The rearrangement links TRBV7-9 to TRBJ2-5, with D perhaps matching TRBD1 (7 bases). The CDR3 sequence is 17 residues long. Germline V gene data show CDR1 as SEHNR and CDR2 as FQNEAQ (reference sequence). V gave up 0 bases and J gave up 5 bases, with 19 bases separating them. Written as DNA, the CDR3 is TGTGCCAGCAGCTTAGCGGGGGGCAACAGGGGTGCGGAGACCCAGTACTTC. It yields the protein CASSLAGGNRGAETQYF.